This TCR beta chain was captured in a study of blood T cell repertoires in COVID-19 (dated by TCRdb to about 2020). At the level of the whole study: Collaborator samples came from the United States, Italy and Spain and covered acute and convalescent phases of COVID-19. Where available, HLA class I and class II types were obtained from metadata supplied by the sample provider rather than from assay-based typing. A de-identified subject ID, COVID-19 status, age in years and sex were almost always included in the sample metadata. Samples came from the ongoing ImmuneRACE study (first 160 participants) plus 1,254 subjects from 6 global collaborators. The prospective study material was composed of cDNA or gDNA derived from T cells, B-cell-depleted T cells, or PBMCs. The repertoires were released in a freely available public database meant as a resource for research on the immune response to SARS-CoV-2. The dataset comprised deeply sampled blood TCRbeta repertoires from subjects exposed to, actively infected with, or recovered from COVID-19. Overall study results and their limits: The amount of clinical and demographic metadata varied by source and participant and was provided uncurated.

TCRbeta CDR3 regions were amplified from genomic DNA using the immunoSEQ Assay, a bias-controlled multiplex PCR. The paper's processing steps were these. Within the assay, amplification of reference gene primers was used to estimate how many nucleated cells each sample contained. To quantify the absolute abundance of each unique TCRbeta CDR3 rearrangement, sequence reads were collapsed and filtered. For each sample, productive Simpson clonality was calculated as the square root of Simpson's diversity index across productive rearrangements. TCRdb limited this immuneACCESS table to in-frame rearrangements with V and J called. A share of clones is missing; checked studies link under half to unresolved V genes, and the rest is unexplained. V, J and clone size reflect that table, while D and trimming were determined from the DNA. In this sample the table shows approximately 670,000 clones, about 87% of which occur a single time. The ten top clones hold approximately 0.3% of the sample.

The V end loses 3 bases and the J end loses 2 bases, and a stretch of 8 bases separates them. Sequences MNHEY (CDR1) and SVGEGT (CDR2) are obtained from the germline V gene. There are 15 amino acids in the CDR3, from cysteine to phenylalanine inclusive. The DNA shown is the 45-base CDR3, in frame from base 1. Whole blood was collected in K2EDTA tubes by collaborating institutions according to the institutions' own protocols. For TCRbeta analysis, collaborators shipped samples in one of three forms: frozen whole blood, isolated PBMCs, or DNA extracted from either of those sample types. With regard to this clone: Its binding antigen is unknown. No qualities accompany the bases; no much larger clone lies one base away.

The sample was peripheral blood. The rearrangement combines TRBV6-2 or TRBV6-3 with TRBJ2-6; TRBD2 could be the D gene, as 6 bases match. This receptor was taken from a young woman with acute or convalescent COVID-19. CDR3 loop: CASSYLATGANVLTF. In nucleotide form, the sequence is TGTGCCAGCAGTTATCTAGCGACTGGGGCCAACGTCCTGACTTTC.